This paragraph reports one T cell receptor beta chain. The source of the sample is a study of blood T cell repertoires in COVID-19. In the study overall: The analysed material was cDNA or gDNA that came from T cells, B-cell-depleted T cells, or PBMCs.

Original analysis: Using reference gene primer amplification, nucleated cell counts were estimated. Sequencing used immunoSEQ multiplex PCR; TCRdb keeps in-frame clones, though not all of them. D and trimming come from the DNA, and the V and J calls and clone size come from that table. The sample contains roughly 100,000 clones, approximately 86% of which appear only once. V lost 4 bases and J lost 3, with 13 bases in between. Germline V gene lookup returns CDR1 SGHRS and CDR2 YFSETQ. The CDR3 spans 15 residues. The TCR was taken from an elderly woman with acute or convalescent COVID-19. The chain joins TRBV5-1 to TRBJ2-2, with D tentatively TRBD1 (5 bases). Material for sequencing was peripheral blood. CDR3 loop: CASSPTIGDTGELFF. The CDR3 DNA sequence: TGCGCCAGCAGCCCCACGATAGGGGACACCGGGGAGCTGTTTTTT.